This entry concerns a single TCR beta chain. As yet, its antigen is unknown. The data originate from a study of shared clonotypes between healthy human individuals. The study's findings and limits: Compared with memory subsets, naive subsets generally had larger estimated richness.

Looked up from germline, CDR1 is SQVTM and CDR2 is ANQGSEA. The ends lost 4 bases at V and 0 bases at J; junction bases unmatched: 1. The CDR3 contains 14 residues. Repertoires were generated with immunoSEQ multiplex PCR, while TCRdb's copy carries only in-frame clones and drops some. The sample gives hundreds of thousands of clones, more than 70% of which show up once; roughly 1.8% is in the top ten. This TCR was sampled from a woman under 40 in good health. The source material was memory CD4+ T cells sorted from blood. Regarding subset: CD45RA-negative fraction. The chain has TRBV29-1 and TRBJ2-2; 8 positions match TRBD2. The chain's CDR3 is CSVGGLANTGELFF. CDR3 DNA: TGCAGCGTTGGGGGACTAGCGAACACCGGGGAGCTGTTTTTT.